The rows below give T cell receptor beta chains drawn from one sample of a study of T cells in Graves' hyperthyroidism and ophthalmopathy. MiXCR, run by TCRdb on the multiplex PCR reads, gives a single entry per CDR3 protein. This sample carries hundreds of thousands of distinct CDR3 sequences, more than 20% of them seen once, and the ten largest clones take 34%. The sample taken for sequencing was blood. The receptors here all came from a man younger than 40 with Graves' ophthalmopathy. CDR3s include the opening cysteine and the closing phenylalanine or tryptophan. Each record gives: J gene, D gene, V gene, clone size, CDR3 DNA, CDR3 protein. A D gene is named only where the DNA matches it firmly. Part of the rows lack a size; the others show once, few, many or a class for expanded clones.

J: TRBJ2-3; D: TRBD2; V: TRBV5-1; size: NA; DNA: TGCGCCAGCAGCTTTATACTTAGCGGGAGCACAGATACGCAGTATTTT; CDR3: CASSFILSGSTDTQYF
J: TRBJ1-2; D: NA; V: TRBV7-2; size: few; DNA: TGTGCCAGCAGCTTGAGGAGCAAAAACGCCTATGGCTACACCTTC; CDR3: CASSLRSKNAYGYTF
J: TRBJ1-1; D: NA; V: TRBV11-2; size: many; DNA: TGTGCCAGCAGCTCCTTACAGGGCATGAACACTGAAGCTTTCTTT; CDR3: CASSSLQGMNTEAFF
J: TRBJ1-5; D: NA; V: TRBV27; size: many; DNA: TGTGCCAGCAGTTTTGGACGGGGAGATCAGCCCCAGCATTTT; CDR3: CASSFGRGDQPQHF
J: TRBJ2-5; D: TRBD2; V: TRBV29-1; size: NA; DNA: TGCAGCGTTGATCGGCTAGCGGGAGGCAAGACCCAGTACTTC; CDR3: CSVDRLAGGKTQYF
J: TRBJ2-3; D: TRBD2; V: TRBV27; size: NA; DNA: TGTGCCAGCAGTTTATTAGCGGGATCCGCAGATACGCAGTATTTT; CDR3: CASSLLAGSADTQYF
J: TRBJ1-2; D: TRBD1; V: TRBV12-3/TRBV12-4; size: once; DNA: TGTGCCAGCACCCGGGACAGCAGTTTTGGTTATGGCTACACCTTC; CDR3: CASTRDSSFGYGYTF
J: TRBJ2-7; D: TRBD2; V: TRBV27; size: NA; DNA: TGTGCCAGCAGTTCTCGGGGGGGGGGATCTAGCGGCCCCTACGAGCAGTACTTC; CDR3: CASSSRGGGSSGPYEQYF
J: TRBJ2-7; D: NA; V: TRBV10-2; size: NA; DNA: TGCGCCAGCAGTGAGGTGACACCTTACGAGCAGTACTTC; CDR3: CASSEVTPYEQYF
J: TRBJ2-1; D: NA; V: TRBV28; size: few; DNA: TGTGCCAGCATTGATAGCCAGGGCTCCTACAATGAGCAGTTCTTC; CDR3: CASIDSQGSYNEQFF
J: TRBJ1-2; D: NA; V: TRBV2; size: many; DNA: TGTGCCAGCAGTGACCGGGGTGGCTACACCTTC; CDR3: CASSDRGGYTF
J: TRBJ2-7; D: TRBD2; V: TRBV6-1; size: NA; DNA: TGTGCCAGCAGTTCACTAGCGGGAGTAGAGCAGTACTTC; CDR3: CASSSLAGVEQYF
J: TRBJ2-7; D: NA; V: TRBV7-8; size: NA; DNA: TGTGCCAGCAGCTCCCCCGGGGACTCGCTCGCGGGCGAGCAGTACTTC; CDR3: CASSSPGDSLAGEQYF
J: TRBJ2-5; D: TRBD1; V: TRBV11-2; size: many; DNA: TGTGCCAGCAGCTTAGAACAGGGGGAGACCCAGTACTTC; CDR3: CASSLEQGETQYF
J: TRBJ2-4; D: TRBD2; V: TRBV5-1; size: few; DNA: TGCGCCAGCAGCTTGGCCGGTGGGGGGGAAGGGGACATTCAGTACTTC; CDR3: CASSLAGGGEGDIQYF